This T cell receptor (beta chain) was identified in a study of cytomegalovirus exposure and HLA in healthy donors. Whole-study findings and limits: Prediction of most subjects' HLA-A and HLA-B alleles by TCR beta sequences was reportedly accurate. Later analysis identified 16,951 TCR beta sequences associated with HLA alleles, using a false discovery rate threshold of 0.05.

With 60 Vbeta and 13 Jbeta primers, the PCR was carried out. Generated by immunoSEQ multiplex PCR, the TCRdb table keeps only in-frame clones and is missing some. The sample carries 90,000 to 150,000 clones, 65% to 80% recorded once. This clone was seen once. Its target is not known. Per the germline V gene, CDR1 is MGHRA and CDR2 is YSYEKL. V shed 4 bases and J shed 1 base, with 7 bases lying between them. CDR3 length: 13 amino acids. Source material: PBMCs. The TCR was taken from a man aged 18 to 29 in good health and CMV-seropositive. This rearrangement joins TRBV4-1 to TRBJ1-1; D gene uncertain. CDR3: CASSLAANTEAFF. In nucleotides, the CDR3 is TGCGCCAGCAGCCTCGCGGCGAACACTGAAGCTTTCTTT.